One T cell receptor (beta chain) is described in this entry. The source of the sample is a study of T-cell reconstitution after alpha-beta-depleted transplantation in children. Looked up from germline, CDR1 is MNHEY and CDR2 is SVGEGT. The V and J ends lost 5 bases and 1 base, in that order; junction bases with no gene match: 8. The CDR3 has 16 residues. Unique molecular identifiers were incorporated during preparation of the TCRbeta library. TCRdb ran MiXCR on the PCR reads and lists one entry per CDR3 protein. The sample consists of roughly 500,000 distinct CDR3 sequences, about 30% of them appearing once.

The chain has TRBV6-2 or TRBV6-3 and TRBJ2-3, with TRBD1 matching 8 bases. The specimen comprised PBMCs from the stem cell graft donor, sampled from the stem cell graft. The source of this sequence is a human donor who donated a stem cell graft to a child with aplastic anemia. DNA for the CDR3: TGTGCCAGCAGTACGCTACCGGGACAGGGCACAGATACGCAGTATTTT. Translated, it gives CASSTLPGQGTDTQYF.